Below, 31 T cell receptor beta chains from the same sample are listed, as sequenced in a study of regulatory T cells in long-lasting Graves disease (dated by TCRdb to the early 2020s). Preparation of the library involved multiplex PCR. Sequencer: Illumina HiSeq 4000. TCR beta libraries were built with iRepertoire HTBI primers and Arm-PCR amplification of CDR3 regions. In-frame beta chains were kept once TCRdb had trimmed the public reads at Q25 with fastp and called clones with MiXCR. Each entry merges the rows of one CDR3 protein and shows their most common DNA and genes. This sample gives about 500,000 distinct CDR3 sequences in total; about 16% of them show up just once. Jointly, the top ten make up approximately 12% of the sample. The time point label, read with the paper, signifies: newly diagnosed GD, antithyroid drugs for less than 3 months. For both TCR sequencing and RNA sequencing, RNA was extracted from PBMCs using TRIzol.

These data also formed part of another study, on T cells in Graves' hyperthyroidism and ophthalmopathy.

This specimen consisted of peripheral blood mononuclear cells (PBMCs), obtained at new diagnosis, from a patient treated with antithyroid drugs. These receptors originate from a man in his forties or fifties with Graves disease. Donor details come from another sample of the same person, matched by shared clones.

V gene TRBV7-9 combines with J gene TRBJ2-7, with D possibly matching TRBD2 (6 bases). This CDR3 comprises 16 residues. Per the germline V gene, CDR1 is SEHNR and CDR2 is FQNEAQ (reference sequence). V was clipped by 4 bases and J by 3 bases, with 19 bases between them. This CDR3 reads CASSSVGTPHSYEQYF. Written as DNA, the CDR3 is TGTGCCAGCAGCTCGGTTGGGACTCCACATAGCTACGAGCAGTACTTC. Using reference TRBV7-9 and TRBJ2-7 for the parts outside the CDR3, the full variable domain is DTGVSQNPRHKITKRGQNVTFRCDPISEHNRLYWYRQTLGQGPEFLTYFQNEAQLEKSRLLSDRFSAERPKGSFSTLEIQRTEQGDSAMYLCASSSVGTPHSYEQYFGPGTRLTVT.

This clonotype has just a few counts. The V gene is TRBV10-3, the J gene TRBJ1-2; tentative D call: TRBD1 (6 bases). CDR3 length equals 14 residues. From germline, CDR1 is ENHRY and CDR2 SYGVKD. Trimming left V 3 bases short and J 8 bases short, with 16 bases between. DNA for the CDR3: TGTGCCATCAGTGAATCTATCAACAGGGTCGGCTACACCTTC. As protein: CAISESINRVGYTF.

In its sample, this clonotype was seen many times. The V and J genes are TRBV20-1 and TRBJ2-7, with 9 positions matching TRBD1. The CDR3 contains 14 residues. Per the germline V gene, CDR1 is DFQATT and CDR2 is SNEGSKA (reference sequence). The V segment lost 7 bases and the J segment 1 base; nucleotides outside the gene matches: 8. CDR3 in amino acids: CSGLDRGFSYEQYF. CDR3 in DNA: TGCAGTGGCTTGGACAGGGGATTTTCCTACGAGCAGTACTTC.

There are a few counts of this clonotype. This chain connects TRBV11-2 to TRBJ2-2, with a weak D call TRBD2 (5 bases). The germline CDR1 and CDR2 sequences are SGHAT and FQNNGV. V lost 5 bases and J 6 bases, leaving 13 bases between the germline ends. The length of the CDR3 is 14 residues. CDR3 sequence reads: CASSRMRAPGELFF. Written as DNA, the CDR3 is TGTGCCAGCAGCCGAATGAGGGCCCCCGGGGAGCTGTTTTTT.

V gene TRBV27 combines with J gene TRBJ1-5; D unresolved. CDR3 length: 15 amino acids. V was shortened by 1 base and J by 3 bases, with 10 bases between the two germline ends. Germline V gene data show CDR1 as MNHEY and CDR2 as SMNVEV (reference sequence). The CDR3 coding sequence is TGTGCCAGCAGTTTATATCGAGGGCCCAATCAGCCCCAGCATTTT. This translates into CASSLYRGPNQPQHF.

This clonotype was recorded at least ten times. The chain has TRBV20-1 and TRBJ2-7; 8 bases map to TRBD1. The trim removed 0 bases at V and 3 bases at J, leaving 4 bases unmatched. Per the germline V gene, CDR1 is DFQATT and CDR2 is SNEGSKA (reference sequence). The CDR3 sequence is 14 residues long. The CDR3 DNA follows: TGCAGTGCTAGAGATCCTGGGACAGGCTACGAGCAGTACTTC. This codes for CSARDPGTGYEQYF.

The genes are TRBV3-1 and TRBJ1-3; D not certain. Germline CDR1 is LGHDT and CDR2 is YNNKEL (reference sequence). This CDR3 is built from 14 residues. Trimming shortened V by 8 bases and J by 1 base, and 12 bases separated the two germline ends. The CDR3 DNA sequence: TGTGCCAGCTCCCGGAGGCATTCTGGAAACACCATATATTTT. Translated: CASSRRHSGNTIYF. Filled out from reference TRBV3-1 and TRBJ1-3, the complete variable domain reads DTAVSQTPKYLVTQMGNDKSIKCEQNLGHDTMYWYKQDSKKFLKIMFSYNNKELIINETVPNRFSPKSPDKAHLNLHINSLELGDSAVYFCASSRRHSGNTIYFGEGSWLTVV.

The V call is TRBV12-3 or TRBV12-4, the J call TRBJ1-5, with 7 bases aligning to TRBD1. This CDR3 is built from 16 residues. The J segment lost 6 bases and the V segment lost 5 bases, leaving 13 bases of the junction unmatched. CDR3 bases: TGTGCCAGCAGTCCAGACAGGGCCCCCCAAGGTCAGCCCCAGCATTTT. This encodes CASSPDRAPQGQPQHF.

This clonotype was observed many times. The V call is TRBV7-8, the J call TRBJ2-7; possibly TRBD1 for D (7 bases). Trimming took off 1 base at V and 2 bases at J, with 27 bases between the two ends. The length of the CDR3 is 20 residues. Germline assignment: CDR1 SGHVS and CDR2 FQNEAQ. CDR3 nucleotides: TGTGCCAGCAGCTTAGTAGGGGGCTGGGACTCGACGAAGTCAGCCTACGAGCAGTACTTC. Protein: CASSLVGGWDSTKSAYEQYF.

This clonotype was observed at least ten times. The chain is built from TRBV2 and TRBJ2-1, with 7 bases aligning to TRBD2. Trimming removed 7 bases from V and 4 bases from J; junction bases left unmatched: 7. In germline, CDR1 is SNHLY, CDR2 FYNNEI. This CDR3 has 14 residues. Here the CDR3 DNA reads TGTGCCAGCACCGGGGGAGGGGAATACAATGAGCAGTTCTTC. Its protein is CASTGGGEYNEQFF.

This clonotype came up a few times. V is TRBV4-1 and J is TRBJ2-3, with D perhaps TRBD2 (5 bases). V lost 4 bases and J lost 2, with 13 bases in between. The CDR3 contains 15 residues. CDR1 and CDR2 (germline): MGHRA, YSYEKL. In DNA, the CDR3 is TGCGCCAGCAGCCCCCACGGGCGGGCCACAGATACGCAGTATTTT. This encodes CASSPHGRATDTQYF.

The J gene is TRBJ2-1, the V gene TRBV25-1, with 7 nucleotides matching TRBD1. Near its end, the DNA agrees better with TRBJ2-4, so the J call may be wrong. This CDR3 contains 16 residues. Germline V CDR1 and CDR2: MGHDK, SYGVNS. CDR3 loop: CASSEYRGTDQNIQYF. The CDR3 DNA reads TGTGCCAGCAGTGAATATAGGGGGACAGATCAAAACATTCAGTACTTC.

This clonotype was observed many times. The rearrangement links TRBV5-6 to TRBJ2-1; 11 nucleotides line up with TRBD2. Looked up from germline, CDR1 is SGHDT and CDR2 is YYEEEE. The CDR3 length is 19 residues. The V segment lost 2 bases and the J segment 1 base; nucleotides outside the gene matches: 11. The CDR3 DNA sequence: TGTGCCAGCAGCTTCCAGACTAGCGGGATAAGAGAATCCTACAATGAGCAGTTCTTC. Translation: CASSFQTSGIRESYNEQFF.

This chain uses TRBV19 with TRBJ2-1; D unclear. The CDR3 sequence is 14 residues long. The germline CDR1 and CDR2 sequences are LNHDA and SQIVND (reference sequence). The ends were cut back, 3 bases at V and 9 bases at J, with 15 bases in the middle. This CDR3 is CASSIPSDVGEQFF. CDR3 bases: TGTGCCAGTAGTATCCCCTCGGACGTTGGTGAGCAGTTCTTC.

This rearrangement joins TRBV24-1 to TRBJ2-2, with D perhaps matching TRBD1 (5 bases). From germline, CDR1 is KGHDR and CDR2 SFDVKD. V lost 5 bases to trimming and J lost 5 bases, with 5 bases between them. CDR3 size: 12 residues. The CDR3 reads CATSAGTGELFF. The CDR3 DNA reads as TGTGCCACCAGTGCAGGGACCGGGGAGCTGTTTTTT.

This clonotype has at least ten counts. The chain has TRBV11-2 and TRBJ2-1, with 8 positions matching TRBD2. CDR1 and CDR2 from the germline V gene are SGHAT and FQNNGV. The CDR3 loop spans 14 amino acids. The trim removed 6 bases at V and 4 bases at J, leaving 5 bases unmatched. The CDR3 DNA reads as TGTGCCAGCAGGAGCGGGAGTGGGTACAATGAGCAGTTCTTC. Its translation: CASRSGSGYNEQFF. Combining the CDR3 with reference TRBV11-2 and TRBJ2-1 gives the whole variable domain EAGVAQSPRYKIIEKRQSVAFWCNPISGHATLYWYQQILGQGPKLLIQFQNNGVVDDSQLPKDRFSAERLKGVDSTLKIQPAKLEDSAVYLCASRSGSGYNEQFFGPGTRLTVL.

The chain recombines TRBV12-5 with TRBJ1-3; D is unresolved. V shed 5 bases and J shed 0 bases, with 14 bases lying between them. This CDR3 is 16 amino acids long. The germline V gene has CDR1 LGHNT and CDR2 FRNRAP. The DNA of the CDR3 is TGTGCTAGTGGTGGAAGGAGTGCCCTCTCTGGAAACACCATATATTTT. It translates to CASGGRSALSGNTIYF.

The chain has TRBV2 and TRBJ1-3; D is unresolved. The CDR3 loop spans 12 amino acids. The ends were cut back, 4 bases at V and 11 bases at J, with 12 bases in the middle. The germline V gene encodes CDR1 SNHLY and CDR2 FYNNEI. The CDR3 DNA is TGTGCCAGCAGTGTAGGAACTATGGCCATATATTTT. It translates to CASSVGTMAIYF.

This clonotype was counted many times. This CDR3 reads CASRSGASGRYEQYF. CDR3 DNA sequence: TGTGCCAGCAGATCTGGGGCTAGCGGACGCTACGAGCAGTACTTC. The chain joins TRBV28 to TRBJ2-7; 7 positions agree with TRBD2. The germline gives CDR1 MDHEN, CDR2 SYDVKM. The CDR3 sequence is 15 residues long. Unmatched junction bases numbered 11, after V lost 6 bases and J lost 3 bases.

This clonotype has a count of ten or more. The chain employs TRBV27 and TRBJ2-1; D not resolved. V was shortened by 10 bases and J by 7 bases, with 17 bases between the two germline ends. The CDR3 consists of 13 residues. CDR1 is MNHEY and CDR2 is SMNVEV in the germline V gene (reference sequence). This CDR3 reads CATKSVDRNEQFF. Here the CDR3 DNA reads TGTGCCACCAAGTCGGTTGATCGGAATGAGCAGTTCTTC.

V gene TRBV7-9 combines with J gene TRBJ2-2; D is possibly TRBD1 or TRBD2 (5 bases each). Per germline, CDR1 SEHNR and CDR2 FQNEAQ (reference sequence). Between the trimmed V and J ends, which lost 1 base and 6 bases, there was a span of 12 bases. The CDR3 is made up of 15 amino acids. Here the CDR3 reads CASSLEGRSPGELFF. The CDR3 DNA follows: TGTGCCAGCAGCTTAGAGGGGAGATCCCCCGGGGAGCTGTTTTTT.

The CDR3, as DNA: TGTGCCAGCAGCTTGAGACAGATGAACACCGGGGAGCTGTTTTTT. This sequence encodes CASSLRQMNTGELFF. The rearrangement links TRBV5-4 to TRBJ2-2; weak D call: TRBD1 (5 bases). This CDR3 is 15 amino acids long. V lost 1 base, J lost 1 base, and 8 bases lay in between. Germline assignment: CDR1 SGHNT and CDR2 YYREEE (reference sequence). The full variable domain, completed using reference TRBV5-4 and TRBJ2-2, is ETGVTQSPTHLIKTRGQQVTLRCSSQSGHNTVSWYQQALGQGPQFIFQYYREEENGRGNFPPRFSGLQFPNYSSELNVNALELDDSALYLCASSLRQMNTGELFFGEGSRLTVL.

This clonotype was seen ten or more times. The J gene is TRBJ2-3, the V gene TRBV20-1; 8 bases match TRBD1. Per the germline V gene, CDR1 is DFQATT and CDR2 is SNEGSKA (reference sequence). The CDR3 length is 17 residues. Trimming cost V 5 bases and J 8 bases; bases outside gene matches: 21. CDR3 protein: CSALTGDAGTPSITQYF. In DNA form, the CDR3 reads TGCAGTGCTCTGACAGGGGATGCGGGCACTCCTAGTATTACGCAGTATTTT.

This clonotype was seen repeatedly, ten times or more. The chain carries TRBV9 and TRBJ1-4; D call uncertain. Germline values: CDR1 SGDLS, CDR2 YYNGEE. The CDR3 consists of 14 residues. V was shortened by 4 bases and J by 5 bases, with 12 bases between the two germline ends. CDR3 in DNA: TGTGCCAGCAGCCCTAGTGCTCAGAATGAAAAACTGTTTTTT. Its translation: CASSPSAQNEKLFF.

This clonotype has more than one count but fewer than ten. This chain links TRBV11-3 with TRBJ2-2; D gene ambiguous. This CDR3 region has 13 residues. In germline, CDR1 is SGHNT, CDR2 YENEEA. The germline V and J ends were trimmed by 5 bases and 5 bases, with 9 bases remaining between them. CDR3 in DNA: TGTGCCAGCAGCGCTCAGGAAACCGGGGAGCTGTTTTTT. This encodes CASSAQETGELFF.

This clonotype turned up a few times. The chain combines TRBV24-1 with TRBJ2-2; possibly TRBD2 for D (5 bases). CDR3 length: 14 residues. V was pared by 8 bases and J by 0 bases, with 9 bases between. In germline, CDR1 is KGHDR, CDR2 SFDVKD. The CDR3 sequence: CATNSGTNTGELFF. CDR3 sequence (DNA): TGTGCCACCAACTCGGGAACGAACACCGGGGAGCTGTTTTTT.

This clonotype was picked up many times. CDR3 bases: TGTGCCAGCAGCCAAGAAATCGGAAGGTGGGAGAGCAATGAGCAGTTCTTC. Its translation: CASSQEIGRWESNEQFF. V usage is TRBV3-1 and J usage is TRBJ2-1, with D maybe TRBD2 (5 bases). Trimming took off 0 bases at V and 6 bases at J, with 18 bases between the two ends. Germline V gene sequence: CDR1 LGHDT, CDR2 YNNKEL (reference sequence). This CDR3 is 17 amino acids long.

There are many counts of this clonotype. CDR3 residues: CATSDLDASTDTQYF. The CDR3 DNA is TGTGCCACCAGTGATTTGGATGCTAGCACAGATACGCAGTATTTT. This sequence joins TRBV24-1 and TRBJ2-3; D remains ambiguous. Germline values: CDR1 KGHDR, CDR2 SFDVKD. V lost 0 bases and J lost 0, with 6 bases in between. CDR3 length equals 15 residues.

In this sample, this clonotype turned up many times. The junction departs from germline at one end; a sequencing error may be responsible. V gene TRBV28 combines with J gene TRBJ1-1, with D perhaps TRBD1 (6 bases). Germline loops: CDR1 MDHEN, CDR2 SYDVKM. The length of the CDR3 is 15 residues. CDR3 loop: CASSFGGPMNTEAFF. The CDR3 DNA reads TGCGCCAGCAGCTTCGGGGGGCCCATGAACACTGAAGCTTTCTTT.

As regards this clonotype: The conserved closing phenylalanine or tryptophan is absent in this CDR3, likely reflecting a read error. V gene TRBV5-4 combines with J gene TRBJ2-3; D is unclear. The CDR3 loop spans 13 amino acids. V lost 5 bases and J 6 bases, leaving 13 bases between the germline ends. Germline CDR1 SGHNT, CDR2 YYREEE (reference sequence). The CDR3 protein is CASSGGPSDTQYS. The CDR3 DNA reads TGTGCCAGCAGTGGCGGCCCCTCGGATACGCAGTATTCT.

The J gene is TRBJ2-5, the V gene TRBV11-2, with D possibly being TRBD2 (6 bases). Trimming left V 3 bases short and J 5 bases short, with 13 bases between. Germline values: CDR1 SGHAT, CDR2 FQNNGV. The CDR3 is made up of 14 amino acids. The CDR3 sequence: CASSFLGRRETQYF. DNA of the CDR3: TGTGCCAGCAGCTTTTTGGGGAGGAGGGAGACCCAGTACTTC.